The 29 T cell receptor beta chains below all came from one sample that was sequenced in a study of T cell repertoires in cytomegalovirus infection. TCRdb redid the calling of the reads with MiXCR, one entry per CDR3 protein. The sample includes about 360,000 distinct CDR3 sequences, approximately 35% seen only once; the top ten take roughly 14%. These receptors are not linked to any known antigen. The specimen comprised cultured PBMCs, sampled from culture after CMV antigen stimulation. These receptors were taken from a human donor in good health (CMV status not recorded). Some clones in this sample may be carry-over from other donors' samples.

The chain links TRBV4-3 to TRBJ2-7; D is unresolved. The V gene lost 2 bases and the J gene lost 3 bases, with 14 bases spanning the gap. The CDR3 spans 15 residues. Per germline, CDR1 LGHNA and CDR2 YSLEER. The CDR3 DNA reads TGCGCCAGCAGCCAAAAAGGCCACCACTTCTACGAGCAGTACGTC. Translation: CASSQKGHHFYEQYV.

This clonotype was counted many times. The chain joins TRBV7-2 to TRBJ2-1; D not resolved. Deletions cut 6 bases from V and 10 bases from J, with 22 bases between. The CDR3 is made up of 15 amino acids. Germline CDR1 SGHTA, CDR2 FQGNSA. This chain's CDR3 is CASSSAGRSSFEQFF. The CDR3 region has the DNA TGTGCCAGCAGTTCCGCCGGACGATCATCTTTCGAGCAGTTCTTC.

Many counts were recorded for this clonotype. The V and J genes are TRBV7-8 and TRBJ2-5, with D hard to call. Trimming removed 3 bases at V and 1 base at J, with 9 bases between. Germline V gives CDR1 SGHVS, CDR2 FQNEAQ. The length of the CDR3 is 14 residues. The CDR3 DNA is TGTGCCAGCAGCTTTCTTAGTTCCCAAGAGACCCAGTACTTC. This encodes CASSFLSSQETQYF.

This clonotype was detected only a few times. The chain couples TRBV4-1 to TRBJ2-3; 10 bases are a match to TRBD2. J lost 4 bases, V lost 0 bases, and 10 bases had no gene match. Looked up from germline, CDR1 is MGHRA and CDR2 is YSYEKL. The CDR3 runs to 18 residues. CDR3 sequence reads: CASSQEEVAGGGSDTQYF. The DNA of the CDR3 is TGCGCCAGCAGCCAAGAAGAGGTAGCGGGAGGTGGTTCAGATACGCAGTATTTT.

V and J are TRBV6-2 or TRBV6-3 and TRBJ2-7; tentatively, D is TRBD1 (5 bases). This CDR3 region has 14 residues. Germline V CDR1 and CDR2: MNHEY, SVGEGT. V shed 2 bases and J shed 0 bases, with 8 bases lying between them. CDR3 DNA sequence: TGTGCCAGCAGTTACCAGGGTATCTCCTACGAGCAGTACGTC. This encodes CASSYQGISYEQYV.

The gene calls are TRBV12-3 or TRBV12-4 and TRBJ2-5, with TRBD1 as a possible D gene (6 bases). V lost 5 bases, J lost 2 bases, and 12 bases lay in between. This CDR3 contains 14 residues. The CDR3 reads CASSNGQLQETQYF. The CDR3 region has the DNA TGTGCCAGCAGTAATGGACAGTTACAAGAGACCCAGTACTTC.

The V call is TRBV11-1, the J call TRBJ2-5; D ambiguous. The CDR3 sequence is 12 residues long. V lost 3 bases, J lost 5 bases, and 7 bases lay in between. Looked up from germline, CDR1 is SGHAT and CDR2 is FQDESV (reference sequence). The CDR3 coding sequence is TGTGCCAGCAGCTTTCTAGGGGAGACCCAGTACTTC. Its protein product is CASSFLGETQYF. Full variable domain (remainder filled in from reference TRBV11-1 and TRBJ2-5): EAEVAQSPRYKITEKSQAVAFWCDPISGHATLYWYRQILGQGPELLVQFQDESVVDDSQLPKDRFSAERLKGVDSTLKIQPAELGDSAMYLCASSFLGETQYFGPGTRLLVL.

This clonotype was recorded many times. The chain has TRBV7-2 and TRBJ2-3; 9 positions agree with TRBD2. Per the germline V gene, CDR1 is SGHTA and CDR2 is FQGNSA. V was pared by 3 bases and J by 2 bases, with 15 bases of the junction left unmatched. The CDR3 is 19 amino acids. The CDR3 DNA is TGTGCCAGCAGCTTGGATTTTGCGGGAGGGCCTATTAACACAGATACGCAGTATTTT. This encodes CASSLDFAGGPINTDTQYF.

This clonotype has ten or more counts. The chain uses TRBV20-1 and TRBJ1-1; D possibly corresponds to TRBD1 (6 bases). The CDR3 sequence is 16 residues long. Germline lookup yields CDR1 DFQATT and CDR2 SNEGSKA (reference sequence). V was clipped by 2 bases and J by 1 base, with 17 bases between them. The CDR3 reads CSARPTQGKKNTEAFF. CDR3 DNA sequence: TGCAGTGCTAGACCTACTCAGGGGAAAAAGAACACTGAAGCTTTCTTT.

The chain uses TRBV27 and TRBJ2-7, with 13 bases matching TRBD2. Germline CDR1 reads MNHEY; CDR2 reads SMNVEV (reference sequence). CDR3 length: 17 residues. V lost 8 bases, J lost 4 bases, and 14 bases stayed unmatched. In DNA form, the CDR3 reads TGTGCCAGCGAGAGGTTCTCCGGGACTAGCGGGAAGTACGAGCAGTACGTC. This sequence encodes CASERFSGTSGKYEQYV.

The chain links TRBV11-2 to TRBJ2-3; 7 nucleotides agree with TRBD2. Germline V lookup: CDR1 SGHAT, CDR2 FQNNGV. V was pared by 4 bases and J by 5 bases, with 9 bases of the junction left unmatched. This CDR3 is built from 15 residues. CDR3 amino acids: CASSSYGGGVDTQYF. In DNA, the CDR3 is TGTGCCAGCAGCTCCTACGGCGGGGGAGTAGATACGCAGTATTTT.

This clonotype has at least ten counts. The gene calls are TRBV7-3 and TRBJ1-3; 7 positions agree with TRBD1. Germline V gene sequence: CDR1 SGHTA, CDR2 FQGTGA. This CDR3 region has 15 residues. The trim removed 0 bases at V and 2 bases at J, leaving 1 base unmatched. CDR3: CASSLTGGAGNTIYF. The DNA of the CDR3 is TGTGCCAGCAGCTTAACAGGGGGCGCTGGAAACACCATATATTTT.

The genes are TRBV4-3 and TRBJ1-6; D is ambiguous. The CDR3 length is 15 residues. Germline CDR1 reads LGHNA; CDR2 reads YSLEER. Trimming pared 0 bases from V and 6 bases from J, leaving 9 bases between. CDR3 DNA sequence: TGCGCCAGCAGCCAAGAGGAGGCAGCTAATTCACCCCTCCACTTT. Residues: CASSQEEAANSPLHF.

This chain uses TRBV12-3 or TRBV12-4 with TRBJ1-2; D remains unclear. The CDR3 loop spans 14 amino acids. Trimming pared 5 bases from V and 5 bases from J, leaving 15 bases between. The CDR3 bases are TGTGCCAGCAGTCCCGGGAGGGAGTCTTATGGCTACACCTTC. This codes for CASSPGRESYGYTF.

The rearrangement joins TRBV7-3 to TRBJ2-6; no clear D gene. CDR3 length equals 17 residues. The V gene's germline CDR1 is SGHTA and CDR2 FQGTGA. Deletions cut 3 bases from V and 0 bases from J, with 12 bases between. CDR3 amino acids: CASSFDSVDSGANVLTF. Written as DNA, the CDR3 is TGTGCCAGCAGCTTCGATTCAGTTGACTCTGGGGCCAACGTCCTGACTTTC.

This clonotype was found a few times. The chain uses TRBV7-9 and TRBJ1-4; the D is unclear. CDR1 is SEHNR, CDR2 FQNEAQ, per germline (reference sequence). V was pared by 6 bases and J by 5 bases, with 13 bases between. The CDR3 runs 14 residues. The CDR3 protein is CASSRFAANEKLFF. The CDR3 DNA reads TGTGCCAGCAGTCGTTTTGCAGCGAATGAAAAACTGTTTTTT.

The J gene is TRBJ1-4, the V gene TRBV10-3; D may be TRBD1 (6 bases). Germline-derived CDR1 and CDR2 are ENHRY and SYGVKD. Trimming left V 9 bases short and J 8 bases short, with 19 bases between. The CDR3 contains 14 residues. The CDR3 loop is CAIAKGGRREKLFF. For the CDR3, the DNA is TGTGCCATTGCAAAGGGGGGCAGACGGGAAAAACTGTTTTTT.

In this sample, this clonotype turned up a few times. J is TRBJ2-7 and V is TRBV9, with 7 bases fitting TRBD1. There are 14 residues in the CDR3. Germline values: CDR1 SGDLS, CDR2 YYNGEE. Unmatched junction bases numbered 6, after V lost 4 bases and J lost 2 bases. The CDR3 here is CASSPRTGPYEQYF. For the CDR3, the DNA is TGTGCCAGCAGCCCCCGGACAGGCCCCTACGAGCAGTACTTC. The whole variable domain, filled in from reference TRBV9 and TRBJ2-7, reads DSGVTQTPKHLITATGQRVTLRCSPRSGDLSVYWYQQSLDQGLQFLIQYYNGEERAKGNILERFSAQQFPDLHSELNLSSLELGDSALYFCASSPRTGPYEQYFGPGTRLTVT.

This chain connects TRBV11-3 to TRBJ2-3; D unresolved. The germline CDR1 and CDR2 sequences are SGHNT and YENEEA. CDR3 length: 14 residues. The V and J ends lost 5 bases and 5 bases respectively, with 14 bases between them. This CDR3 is CASSPSGRGDTQYF. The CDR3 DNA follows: TGTGCCAGCAGCCCGTCGGGTAGAGGAGATACGCAGTATTTT.

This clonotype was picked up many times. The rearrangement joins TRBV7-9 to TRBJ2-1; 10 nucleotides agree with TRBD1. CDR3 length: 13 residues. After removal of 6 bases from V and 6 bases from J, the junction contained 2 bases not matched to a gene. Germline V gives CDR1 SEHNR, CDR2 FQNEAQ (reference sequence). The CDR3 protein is CASRGDRGNEQFF. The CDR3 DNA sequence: TGTGCCAGCAGGGGGGACAGGGGCAATGAGCAGTTCTTC.

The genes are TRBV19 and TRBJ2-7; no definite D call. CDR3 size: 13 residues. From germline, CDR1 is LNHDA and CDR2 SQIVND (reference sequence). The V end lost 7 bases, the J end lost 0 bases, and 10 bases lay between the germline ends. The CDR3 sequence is CASTSATSYEQYF. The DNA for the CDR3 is TGTGCCAGTACGTCCGCCACCTCCTACGAGCAGTACTTC.

This chain's CDR3 is CASSLFSGGIGNEQFF. The CDR3 DNA reads TGTGCCAGCAGCTTATTTTCCGGGGGAATCGGCAATGAGCAGTTCTTC. The rearrangement uses TRBV7-2 and TRBJ2-1; D may be TRBD2 (6 bases). CDR1 is SGHTA and CDR2 is FQGNSA in the germline V gene. CDR3 length: 16 residues. V was clipped by 2 bases and J by 6 bases, with 17 bases between them.

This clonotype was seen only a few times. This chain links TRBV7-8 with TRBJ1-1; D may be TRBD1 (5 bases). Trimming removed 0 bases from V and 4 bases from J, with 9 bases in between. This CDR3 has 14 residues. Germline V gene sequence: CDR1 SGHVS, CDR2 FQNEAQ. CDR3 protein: CASSLARAGTEAFF. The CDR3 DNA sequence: TGTGCCAGCAGCTTAGCCAGGGCGGGCACTGAAGCTTTCTTT.

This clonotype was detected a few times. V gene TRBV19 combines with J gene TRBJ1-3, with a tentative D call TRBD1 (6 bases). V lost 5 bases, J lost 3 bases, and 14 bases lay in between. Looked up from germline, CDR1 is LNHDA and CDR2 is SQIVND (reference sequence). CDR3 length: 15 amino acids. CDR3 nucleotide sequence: TGTGCCAGTAGTTTCCTGGGGGCGAATGGAAACACCATATATTTT. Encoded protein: CASSFLGANGNTIYF.

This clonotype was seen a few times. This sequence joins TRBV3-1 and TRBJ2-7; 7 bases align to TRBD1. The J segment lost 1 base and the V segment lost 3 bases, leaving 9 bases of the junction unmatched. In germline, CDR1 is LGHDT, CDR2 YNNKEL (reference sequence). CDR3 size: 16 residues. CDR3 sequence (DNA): TGTGCCAGCAGCCAGGACTCCGGGACAGCATCCTACGAGCAGTACTTC. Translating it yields CASSQDSGTASYEQYF.

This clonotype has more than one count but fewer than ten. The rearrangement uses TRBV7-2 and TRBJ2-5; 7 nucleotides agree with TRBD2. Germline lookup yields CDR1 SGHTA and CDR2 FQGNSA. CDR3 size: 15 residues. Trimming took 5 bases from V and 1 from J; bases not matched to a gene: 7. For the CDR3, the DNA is TGTGCCAGCAGCCCGTGGGGGGGACCCCAAGAGACCCAGTACTTC. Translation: CASSPWGGPQETQYF.

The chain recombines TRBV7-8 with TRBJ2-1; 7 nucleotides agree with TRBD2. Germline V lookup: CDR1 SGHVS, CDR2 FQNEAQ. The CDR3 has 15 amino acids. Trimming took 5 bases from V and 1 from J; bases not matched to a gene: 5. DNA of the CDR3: TGTGCCAGCAGCGCCGGGAGGCGGTCCTACAATGAGCAGTTCTTC. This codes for CASSAGRRSYNEQFF.

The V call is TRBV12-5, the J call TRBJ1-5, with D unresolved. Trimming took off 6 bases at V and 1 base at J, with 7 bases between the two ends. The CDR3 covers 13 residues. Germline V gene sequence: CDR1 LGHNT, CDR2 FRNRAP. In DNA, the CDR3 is TGTGCTAGTGGGATCGACAGCAATCAGCCCCAGCATTTT. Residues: CASGIDSNQPQHF.

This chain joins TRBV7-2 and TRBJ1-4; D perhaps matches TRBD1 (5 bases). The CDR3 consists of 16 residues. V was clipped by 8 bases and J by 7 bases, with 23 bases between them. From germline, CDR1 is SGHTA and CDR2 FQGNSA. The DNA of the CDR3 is TGTGCCAGCTCCCCAGGCGGGGCGCGCGTGGGTGAAAAACTGTTTTTT. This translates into CASSPGGARVGEKLFF. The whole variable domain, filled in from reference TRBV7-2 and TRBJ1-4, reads GAGVSQSPSNKVTEKGKDVELRCDPISGHTALYWYRQSLGQGLEFLIYFQGNSAPDKSGLPSDRFSAERTGGSVSTLTIQRTQQEDSAVYLCASSPGGARVGEKLFFGSGTQLSVL.